These 14 T cell receptor beta chains came from one sample sequenced in a study of control samples from healthy donors and cancer patients. The method was immunoSEQ multiplex PCR; TCRdb's version includes in-frame clones alone and lacks a portion of them. The sample has 150,000 to 180,000 clones, 93% seen once. The sequencing input was blood. These receptors originate from a man aged 45-65 years in good health.

Only one count was recorded for this clone. The J gene is TRBJ1-5, the V gene TRBV27, with a weak D call TRBD1 (6 bases). V was shortened by 5 bases and J by 7 bases, with 15 bases between the two germline ends. The CDR3 has 14 amino acids. Germline V gene lookup returns CDR1 MNHEY and CDR2 SMNVEV (reference sequence). CDR3 residues: CASSLRTGNQPQHF. The CDR3 region has the DNA TGTGCCAGCAGTCTGCGAACAGGGAACCAGCCCCAGCATTTT.

This chain uses TRBV18 with TRBJ2-1; a possible D gene is TRBD2 (5 bases). Germline V lookup: CDR1 KGHSH, CDR2 LQKENI. This CDR3 contains 13 residues. With 2 bases removed from V and 6 bases from J, the gap between germline ends came to 8 bases. The CDR3, as DNA: TGTGCCAGCTCACCAGGGCTAGCCAATGAGCAGTTCTTC. Translation: CASSPGLANEQFF. The full variable domain, in which reference TRBV18 and TRBJ2-1 provide the parts outside the CDR3, is NAGVMQNPRHLVRRRGQEARLRCSPMKGHSHVYWYRQLPEEGLKFMVYLQKENIIDESGMPKERFSAEFPKEGPSILRIQQVVRGDSAAYFCASSPGLANEQFFGPGTRLTVL.

The chain uses TRBV10-3 and TRBJ1-1; tentative D call: TRBD1 (5 bases). V was trimmed by 7 bases and J by 2 bases, leaving 11 bases between them. Germline CDR1 and CDR2: ENHRY and SYGVKD. This CDR3 comprises 13 residues. As DNA, the CDR3 is TGTGCCATCAAGGGGCAACCTAACACTGAAGCTTTCTTT. It translates to CAIKGQPNTEAFF.

The chain combines TRBV3-1 (or the pseudogene TRBV3-2) with TRBJ2-2, with 9 bases lining up with TRBD1. Germline V gene lookup returns CDR1 LGHDT and CDR2 YNNKEL (reference sequence). V was clipped by 2 bases and J by 6 bases; unmatched bases: 7. CDR3 length: 16 residues. The chain's CDR3 is CASSQRGQGRAGELFF. The CDR3 DNA sequence: TGTGCCAGCAGCCAACGAGGACAGGGGAGGGCCGGGGAGCTGTTTTTT.

The chain employs TRBV27 and TRBJ1-1; 9 bases line up with TRBD1. The CDR3 totals 15 residues. Per the germline V gene, CDR1 is MNHEY and CDR2 is SMNVEV (reference sequence). J lost 7 bases, V lost 7 bases, and 13 bases had no gene match. CDR3 DNA: TGTGCCAGCAACGACATACAGGGGGCGCGGAATGAAGCTTTCTTT. It yields the protein CASNDIQGARNEAFF.

CDR3 in amino acids: CASRAPGQGYEQYF. The DNA of the CDR3 is TGTGCCAGCAGGGCTCCGGGACAGGGCTACGAGCAGTACTTC. This chain links TRBV28 with TRBJ2-7; the match to TRBD1 covers 9 bases. From germline, CDR1 is MDHEN and CDR2 SYDVKM. The J segment lost 3 bases and the V segment lost 6 bases, leaving 6 bases of the junction unmatched. The CDR3 extends over 14 amino acids.

V and J are TRBV28 and TRBJ1-1; D gene unclear. V was shortened by 8 bases and J by 1 base, with 8 bases between the two germline ends. From germline, CDR1 is MDHEN and CDR2 SYDVKM. The CDR3 runs to 12 residues. This CDR3 reads CASQTGNTEAFF. The CDR3 region has the DNA TGTGCCAGCCAAACGGGGAACACTGAAGCTTTCTTT.

The sample holds a few counts of this clone. The gene calls are TRBV24-1 and TRBJ1-3; no clear D. Germline V gene data show CDR1 as KGHDR and CDR2 as SFDVKD. The CDR3 covers 12 residues. The V gene lost 2 bases and the J gene lost 5 bases, with 3 bases spanning the gap. The DNA of the CDR3 is TGTGCCACCAGTGATTGGAGAAACACCATATATTTT. This codes for CATSDWRNTIYF.

The rearrangement joins TRBV14 to TRBJ1-2; D gene uncertain. Trimming left V 4 bases short and J 4 bases short, with 10 bases between. The CDR3 runs to 13 residues. Germline V gene sequence: CDR1 SGHDN, CDR2 FVKESK. Here the CDR3 reads CASSLLASYGYTF. The CDR3 DNA sequence: TGTGCCAGCAGCCTCCTCGCCAGCTATGGCTACACCTTC.

This chain links TRBV15 with TRBJ2-2, with 8 bases aligning to TRBD2. After removal of 6 bases from V and 7 bases from J, the junction contained 10 bases not matched to a gene. The CDR3 is 15 amino acids. Germline CDR1 and CDR2: LNHNV and YYDKDF (reference sequence). CDR3 in amino acids: CATRKREWEVGELFF. In nucleotides, the CDR3 is TGTGCCACCAGAAAGCGGGAGTGGGAGGTCGGGGAGCTGTTTTTT.

J is TRBJ1-1 and V is TRBV7-9; 7 bases match TRBD1. The CDR3 has 14 amino acids. The ends lost 4 bases at V and 2 bases at J; junction bases unmatched: 4. Germline V CDR1 and CDR2: SEHNR, FQNEAQ (reference sequence). As DNA, the CDR3 is TGTGCCAGCAGCTCCGGGACAGTAAACACTGAAGCTTTCTTT. Translating gives CASSSGTVNTEAFF.

The chain couples TRBV10-2 to TRBJ1-5; tentatively, D is TRBD1 (6 bases). V was trimmed by 7 bases and J by 6 bases, leaving 16 bases between them. This CDR3 is built from 14 residues. Germline CDR1 and CDR2: WSHSY and SAAADI. The CDR3 coding sequence is TGCGCCAGCACCTCCAGGACAGAGGGTCAGCCCCAGCATTTT. Translated, it gives CASTSRTEGQPQHF.

The chain links TRBV4-2 to TRBJ2-3; D is perhaps TRBD1 or TRBD2 (5 bases each). The germline V gene encodes CDR1 LGHNA and CDR2 YNFKEQ. Trimming stripped 6 bases from V and 2 bases from J, with 12 bases between. This CDR3 is built from 14 residues. The CDR3 DNA is TGTGCCAGCAGTTCCGGGACGGACACAGATACGCAGTATTTT. Its translation is CASSSGTDTDTQYF.

The CDR3 region has the DNA TGCAGCGTTGAAGCGGGCCGAGTCGGGGAGCTGTTTTTT. Protein sequence: CSVEAGRVGELFF. The chain has TRBV29-1 and TRBJ2-2; unclear D gene. The V end lost 1 base, the J end lost 7 bases, and 10 bases lay between the germline ends. The CDR3 contains 13 residues. CDR1 is SQVTM and CDR2 is ANQGSEA in the germline V gene.